This TCR beta chain was recovered during a study of OX40 agonist ivuxolimab in advanced cancers. Study as a whole: Those enrolled were around 87% male, with a mean age of roughly 62 years and ages from about 20 to 80. Findings of the study overall: In the expanded peripheral T cells, antigen specificity was never determined.

As regards this clone: Its antigen is unidentified.

Clones were read by immunoSEQ multiplex PCR, and TCRdb kept only the in-frame ones, dropping some. The sample consists of tens of thousands of clones, 80% to 90% of them appearing once. The CDR3 totals 12 residues. CDR1 and CDR2 (germline): SGHNT, YYREEE (reference sequence). Deletions cut 0 bases from V and 7 bases from J, with 5 bases between. The material sequenced was CD4+ or CD8+ T cells sorted from blood, taken in a trial of the OX40 agonist ivuxolimab. The clonotype originates from an adult with an advanced solid tumor such as melanoma, head and neck, liver or kidney cancer. The chain couples TRBV5-4 to TRBJ2-1; unclear D gene. The CDR3 sequence: CASSLAVNEQFF. The CDR3 DNA reads as TGTGCCAGCAGCTTGGCAGTAAATGAGCAGTTCTTC.